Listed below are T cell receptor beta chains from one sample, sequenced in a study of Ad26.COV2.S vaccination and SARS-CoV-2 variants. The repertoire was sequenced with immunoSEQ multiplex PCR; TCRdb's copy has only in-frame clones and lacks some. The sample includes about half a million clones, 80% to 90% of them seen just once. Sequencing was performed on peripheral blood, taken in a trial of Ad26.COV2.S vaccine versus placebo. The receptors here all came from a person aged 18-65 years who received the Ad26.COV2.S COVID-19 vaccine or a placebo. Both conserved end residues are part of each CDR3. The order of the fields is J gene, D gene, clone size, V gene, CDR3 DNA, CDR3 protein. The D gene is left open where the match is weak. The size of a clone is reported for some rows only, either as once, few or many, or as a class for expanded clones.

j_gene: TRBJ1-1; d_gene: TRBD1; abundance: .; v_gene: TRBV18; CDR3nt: TGTGCCAGCTCCAGGGGGATGAACACTGAAGCTTTCTTT; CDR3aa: CASSRGMNTEAFF
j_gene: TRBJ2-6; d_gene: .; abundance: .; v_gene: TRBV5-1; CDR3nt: TGCGCCAGCAGCTTGTCCTCTGGGGCCAACGTCCTGACTTTC; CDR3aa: CASSLSSGANVLTF
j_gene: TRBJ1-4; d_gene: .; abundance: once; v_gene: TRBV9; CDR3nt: TGTGCCAGCAGCGTAGCAGGGACTCCGAATGAAAAACTGTTTTTT; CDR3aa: CASSVAGTPNEKLFF
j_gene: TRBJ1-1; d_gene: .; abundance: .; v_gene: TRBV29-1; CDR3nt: TGCAGCGACGGACCGCAGAACACTGAAGCTTTCTTT; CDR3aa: CSDGPQNTEAFF
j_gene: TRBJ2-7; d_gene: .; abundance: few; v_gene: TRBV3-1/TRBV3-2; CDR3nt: TGTGCCAGCAGCCCCGGGGACGGCTCCTACGAGCAGTACTTC; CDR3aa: CASSPGDGSYEQYF
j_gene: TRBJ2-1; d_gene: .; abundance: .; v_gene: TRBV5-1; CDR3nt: TGCGCCAGCAACCCCGACTTGAGCTCCTACAATGAGCAGTTCTTC; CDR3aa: CASNPDLSSYNEQFF
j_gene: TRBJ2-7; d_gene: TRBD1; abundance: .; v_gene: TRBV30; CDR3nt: TGTGCCTGGAGAGTTGACAGGGGCGAGCAGTACTTC; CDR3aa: CAWRVDRGEQYF
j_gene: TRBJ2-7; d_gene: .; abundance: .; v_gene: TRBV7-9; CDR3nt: TGTGCCAGCAGCACAAGAGTCTGGGGCCGATACGAGCAGTACTTC; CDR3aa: CASSTRVWGRYEQYF
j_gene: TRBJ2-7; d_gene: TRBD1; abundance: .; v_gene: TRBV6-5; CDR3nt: TGTGCCAGCAGCCACCGGGACAGGGAATGGTACGAGCAGTACTTC; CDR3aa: CASSHRDREWYEQYF
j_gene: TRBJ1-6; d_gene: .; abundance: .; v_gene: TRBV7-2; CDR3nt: TGTGCCAGCAGCTTAGCCTCTCGGTCACCCCTCCACTTT; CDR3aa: CASSLASRSPLHF
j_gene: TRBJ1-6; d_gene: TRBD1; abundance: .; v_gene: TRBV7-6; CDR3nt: TGTGCCAGCAGCCCGCAGGGGGCTCAGAATTCACCCCTCCACTTT; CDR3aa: CASSPQGAQNSPLHF
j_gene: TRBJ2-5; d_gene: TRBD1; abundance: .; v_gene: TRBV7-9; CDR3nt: TGTGCCGCCGGGGACAGTGAAGAGACCCAGTACTTC; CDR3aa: CAAGDSEETQYF
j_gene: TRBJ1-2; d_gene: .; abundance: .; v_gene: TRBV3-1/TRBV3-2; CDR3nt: TGTGCCAGCAGCCAAGGAACGGGGGGCTACACCTTC; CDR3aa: CASSQGTGGYTF
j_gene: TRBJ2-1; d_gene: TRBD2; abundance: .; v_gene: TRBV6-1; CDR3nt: TGTGCCAGCAGTGAAGGGGCGGGAGCCCATATTTGGCAGTTCTTC; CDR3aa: CASSEGAGAHIWQFF
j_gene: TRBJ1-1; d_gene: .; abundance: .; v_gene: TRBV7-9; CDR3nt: TGTGCCAGCAGCGGACCAGCAGGGGCGGGGAACACTGAAGCTTTCTTT; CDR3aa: CASSGPAGAGNTEAFF
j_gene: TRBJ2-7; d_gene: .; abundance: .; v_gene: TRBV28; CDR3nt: TGTGCCAGCAGGCAAGGGGGGGCCACCTACGAGCAGTACTTC; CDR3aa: CASRQGGATYEQYF
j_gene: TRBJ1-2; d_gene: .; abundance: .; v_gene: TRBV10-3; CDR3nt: TGTGCCATCAGTGTACAGCAGTCAGGGGCCTATGGCTACACCTTC; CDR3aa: CAISVQQSGAYGYTF
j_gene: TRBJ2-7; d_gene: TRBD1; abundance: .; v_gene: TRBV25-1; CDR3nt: TGTGCCAGCAGTCTACGGGACAGGGGGTACGAGCAGTACTTC; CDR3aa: CASSLRDRGYEQYF
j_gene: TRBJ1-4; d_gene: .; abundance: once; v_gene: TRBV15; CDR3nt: TGTGCCACCAGCCCCGGGGTACATGAAAAACTGTTTTTT; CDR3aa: CATSPGVHEKLFF
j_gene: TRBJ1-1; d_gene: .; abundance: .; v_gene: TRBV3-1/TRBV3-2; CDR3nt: TGTGCCAGCAGCCAAGTTTCCGGGGGCACTGAAGCTTTCTTT; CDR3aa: CASSQVSGGTEAFF
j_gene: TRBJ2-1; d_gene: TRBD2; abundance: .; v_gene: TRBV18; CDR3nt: TGTGCCAGCTCACCACGGCAACTAGCGGGAGCAAGTGAGCAGTTCTTC; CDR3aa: CASSPRQLAGASEQFF
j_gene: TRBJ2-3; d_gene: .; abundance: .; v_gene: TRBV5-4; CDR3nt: TGTGCCAGCAGCTGGACGGGGACAGATACGCAGTATTTT; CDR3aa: CASSWTGTDTQYF
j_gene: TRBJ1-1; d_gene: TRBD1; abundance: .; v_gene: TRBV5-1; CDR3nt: TGCGCCAGCAGCTTGGTAACAGGGGGCCCGAACACTGAAGCTTTCTTT; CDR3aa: CASSLVTGGPNTEAFF
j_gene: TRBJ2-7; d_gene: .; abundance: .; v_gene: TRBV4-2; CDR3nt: TGTGCCAGCAGCCATACTGGGGGGCGGGTTGGAAACGAGCAGTACTTC; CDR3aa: CASSHTGGRVGNEQYF
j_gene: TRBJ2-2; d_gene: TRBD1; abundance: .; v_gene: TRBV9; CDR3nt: TGTGCCAGCAGCCCCCAGACAGGGACGGTTTACACCGGGGAGCTGTTTTTT; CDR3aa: CASSPQTGTVYTGELFF
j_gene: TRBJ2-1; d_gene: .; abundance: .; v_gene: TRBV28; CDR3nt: TGTGCCAGCCGGATGAAGGAGGACCCGTACAATGAGCAGTTCTTC; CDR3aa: CASRMKEDPYNEQFF
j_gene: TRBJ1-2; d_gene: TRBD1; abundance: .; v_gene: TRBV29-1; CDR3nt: TGCAGCGTTCGGGACAGGGGTTATGGCTACACCTTC; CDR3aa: CSVRDRGYGYTF
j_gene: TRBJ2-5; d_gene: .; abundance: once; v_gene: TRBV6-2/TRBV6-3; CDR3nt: TGTGCCAGCAGTTATTGGAGGGGGTCAGGAGAGACCCAGTACTTC; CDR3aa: CASSYWRGSGETQYF
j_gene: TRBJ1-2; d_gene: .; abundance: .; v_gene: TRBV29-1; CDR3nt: TGCAGCGTTGAAAGTGGTTATGGCTACACCTTC; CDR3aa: CSVESGYGYTF
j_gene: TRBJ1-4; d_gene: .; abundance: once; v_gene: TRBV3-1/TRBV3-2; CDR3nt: TGTGCCAGCAGCCCACAGGGACAATCTTGGGAAAAACTGTTTTTT; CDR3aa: CASSPQGQSWEKLFF
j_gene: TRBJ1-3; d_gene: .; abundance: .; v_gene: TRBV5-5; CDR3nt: TGTGCCAGCAGACTTTGGGAGTCGCTCTCTCTGGAAAGCACCATATATTTT; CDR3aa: CASRLWESLSLESTIYF
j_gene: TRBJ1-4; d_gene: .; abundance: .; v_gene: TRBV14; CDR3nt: TGTGCCAGCAGCCTTTCACGCGGACAGCTGAATGAAAAACTGTTTTTT; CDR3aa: CASSLSRGQLNEKLFF
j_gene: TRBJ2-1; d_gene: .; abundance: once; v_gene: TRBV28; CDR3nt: TGTGCCAGCAGTAGTGTGGAGGAGAGGTTCTTC; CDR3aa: CASSSVEERFF
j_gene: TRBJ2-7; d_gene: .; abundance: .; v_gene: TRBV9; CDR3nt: TGTGCCAGCAGCGTCGGTAGCGGTAGCTCCTACGAGCAGTACTTC; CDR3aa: CASSVGSGSSYEQYF
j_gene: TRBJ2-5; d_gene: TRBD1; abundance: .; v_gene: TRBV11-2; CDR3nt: TGTGCCAGCACCCCGGGACAGGGCATTCAGACCCAGTACTTC; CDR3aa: CASTPGQGIQTQYF
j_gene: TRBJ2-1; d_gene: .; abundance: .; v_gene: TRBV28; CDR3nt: TGTGCCAGCAGGTCCGGGGTCAATGAGCAGTTCTTC; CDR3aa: CASRSGVNEQFF
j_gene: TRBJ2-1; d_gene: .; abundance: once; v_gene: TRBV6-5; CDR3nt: TGTGCCAGCAGTTATGGGTCCTTTAGCGATGAGCAGTTCTTC; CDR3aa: CASSYGSFSDEQFF
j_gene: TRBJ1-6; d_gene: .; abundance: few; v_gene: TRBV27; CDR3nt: TGTGCCAGCAGTCTGTCGTATAATTCACCCCTCCACTTT; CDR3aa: CASSLSYNSPLHF
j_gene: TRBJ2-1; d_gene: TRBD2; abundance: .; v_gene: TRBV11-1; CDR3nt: TGTGCCAGCAGCTTAGTTCTAGCGGGGGGGCCTCATGAGCAGTTCTTC; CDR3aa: CASSLVLAGGPHEQFF
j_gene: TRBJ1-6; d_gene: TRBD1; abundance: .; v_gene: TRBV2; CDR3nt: TGTGCCAGCAGTGTCGCGGGACAGGGGACACCCCTCCACTTT; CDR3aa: CASSVAGQGTPLHF
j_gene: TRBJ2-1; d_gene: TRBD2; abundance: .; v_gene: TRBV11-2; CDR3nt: TGTGCCAGCAGCTTAGAAGGACTAGCGGGGACTGAGCAGTTCTTC; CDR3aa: CASSLEGLAGTEQFF
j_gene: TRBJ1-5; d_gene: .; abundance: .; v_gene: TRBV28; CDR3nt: TGTGCCAGCGCACCGTATAGCAATCAGCCCCAGCATTTT; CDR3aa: CASAPYSNQPQHF
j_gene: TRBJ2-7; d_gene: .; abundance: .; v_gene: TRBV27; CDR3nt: TGTGCCAGCAGTTTATCGCCCCTCCGGTGGGCCTACGAGCAGTACTTC; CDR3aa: CASSLSPLRWAYEQYF
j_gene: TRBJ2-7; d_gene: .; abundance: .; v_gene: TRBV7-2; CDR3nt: TGTGCCAGCAGCTACCTCGGGGCCCCTTCAGGAGGCGAGCAGTACTTC; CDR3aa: CASSYLGAPSGGEQYF
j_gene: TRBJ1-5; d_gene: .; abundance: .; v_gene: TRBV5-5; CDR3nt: TGTGCCAGCAGCAGGGCTCATAGCAATCAGCCCCAGCATTTT; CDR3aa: CASSRAHSNQPQHF
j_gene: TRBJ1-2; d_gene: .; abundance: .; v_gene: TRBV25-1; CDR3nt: TGTGCCAGCGGGTCCGCAGGGGTTCATGGCTACACCTTC; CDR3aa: CASGSAGVHGYTF
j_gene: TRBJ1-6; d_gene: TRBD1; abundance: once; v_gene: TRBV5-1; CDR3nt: TGCGCCAGCAGCCCAAGGGGGCGAGCACCCCTCCACTTT; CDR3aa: CASSPRGRAPLHF
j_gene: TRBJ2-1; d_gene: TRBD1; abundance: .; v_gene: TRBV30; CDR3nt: TGTGCCTGGAGTCCGGGACAGGTAAACAATGAGCAGTTCTTC; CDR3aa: CAWSPGQVNNEQFF
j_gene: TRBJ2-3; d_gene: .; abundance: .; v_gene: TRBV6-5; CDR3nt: TGTGCCAGCAGTTACCTCGGGCAGTCCACAGATACGCAGTATTTT; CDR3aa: CASSYLGQSTDTQYF
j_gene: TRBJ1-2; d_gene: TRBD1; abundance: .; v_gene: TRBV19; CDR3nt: TGTGCCAGTAGTAATCGGGACAGTCAAAGCTACACCTTC; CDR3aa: CASSNRDSQSYTF
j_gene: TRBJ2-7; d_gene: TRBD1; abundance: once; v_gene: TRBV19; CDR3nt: TGTGCCAGTACCAAAAGACTTAACCCCGGGACAGGGATCTACGAGCAGTACTTC; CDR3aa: CASTKRLNPGTGIYEQYF